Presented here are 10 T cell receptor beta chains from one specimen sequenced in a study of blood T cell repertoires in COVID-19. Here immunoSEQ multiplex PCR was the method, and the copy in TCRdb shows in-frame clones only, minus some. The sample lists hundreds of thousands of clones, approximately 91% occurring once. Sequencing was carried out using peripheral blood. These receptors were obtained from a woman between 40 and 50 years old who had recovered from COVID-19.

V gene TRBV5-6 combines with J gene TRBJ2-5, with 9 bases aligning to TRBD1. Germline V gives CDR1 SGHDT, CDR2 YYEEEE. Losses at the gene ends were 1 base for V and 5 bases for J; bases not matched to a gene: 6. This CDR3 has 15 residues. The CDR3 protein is CASSLLGTGWETQYF. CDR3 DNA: TGTGCCAGCAGCTTGCTCGGGACAGGGTGGGAGACCCAGTACTTC.

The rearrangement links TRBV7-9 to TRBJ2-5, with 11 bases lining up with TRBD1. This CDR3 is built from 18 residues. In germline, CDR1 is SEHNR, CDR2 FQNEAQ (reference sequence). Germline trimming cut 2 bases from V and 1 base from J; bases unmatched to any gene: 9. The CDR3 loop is CASSLMGGDRGIQETQYF. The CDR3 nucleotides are TGTGCCAGCAGCTTAATGGGCGGGGACAGGGGGATCCAAGAGACCCAGTACTTC.

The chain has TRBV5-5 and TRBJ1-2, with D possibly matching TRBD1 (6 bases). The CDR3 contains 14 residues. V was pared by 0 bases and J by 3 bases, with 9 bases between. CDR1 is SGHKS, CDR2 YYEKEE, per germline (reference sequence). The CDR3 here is CASSLGTAHYGYTF. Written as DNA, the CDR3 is TGTGCCAGCAGCTTGGGGACAGCTCACTATGGCTACACCTTC.

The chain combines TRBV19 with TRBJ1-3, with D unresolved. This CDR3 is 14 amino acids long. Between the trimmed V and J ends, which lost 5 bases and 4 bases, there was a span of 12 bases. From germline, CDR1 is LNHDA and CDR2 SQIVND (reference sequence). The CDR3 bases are TGTGCCAGTAGTTTCCGGGATTTAGGAAACACCATATATTTT. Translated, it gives CASSFRDLGNTIYF.

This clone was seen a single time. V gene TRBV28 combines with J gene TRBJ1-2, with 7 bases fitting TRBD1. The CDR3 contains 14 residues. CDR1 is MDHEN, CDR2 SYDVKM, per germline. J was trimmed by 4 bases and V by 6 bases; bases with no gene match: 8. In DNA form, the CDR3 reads TGTGCCAGCAGGCGTACCGGGACAGTCTATGGCTACACCTTC. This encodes CASRRTGTVYGYTF.

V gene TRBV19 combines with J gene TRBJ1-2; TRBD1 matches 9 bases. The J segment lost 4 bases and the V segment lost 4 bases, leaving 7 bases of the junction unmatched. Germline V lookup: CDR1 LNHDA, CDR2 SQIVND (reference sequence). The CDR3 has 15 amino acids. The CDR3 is CASSTRQGGSYGYTF. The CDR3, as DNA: TGTGCCAGTAGTACCCGACAGGGGGGTAGCTATGGCTACACCTTC.

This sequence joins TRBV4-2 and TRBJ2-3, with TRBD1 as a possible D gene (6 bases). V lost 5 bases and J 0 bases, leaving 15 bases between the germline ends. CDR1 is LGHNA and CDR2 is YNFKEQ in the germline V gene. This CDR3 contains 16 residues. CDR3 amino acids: CASSSDRQGSTDTQYF. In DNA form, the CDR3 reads TGTGCCAGCAGCTCCGACCGGCAGGGGAGCACAGATACGCAGTATTTT.

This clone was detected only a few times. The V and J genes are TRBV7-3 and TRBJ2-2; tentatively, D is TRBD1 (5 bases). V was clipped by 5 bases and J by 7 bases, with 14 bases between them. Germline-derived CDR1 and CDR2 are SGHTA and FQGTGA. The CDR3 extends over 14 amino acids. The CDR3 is CASSRGPDSGELFF. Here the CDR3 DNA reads TGTGCCAGCAGCCGAGGCCCAGACAGCGGGGAGCTGTTTTTT.

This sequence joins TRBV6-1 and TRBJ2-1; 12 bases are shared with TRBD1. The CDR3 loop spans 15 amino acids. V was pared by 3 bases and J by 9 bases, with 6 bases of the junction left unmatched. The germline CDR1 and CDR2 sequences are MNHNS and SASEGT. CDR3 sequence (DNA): TGTGCCAGCAGTGATTGGGACAGGGGGCAAGGTGAGCAGTTCTTC. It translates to CASSDWDRGQGEQFF.

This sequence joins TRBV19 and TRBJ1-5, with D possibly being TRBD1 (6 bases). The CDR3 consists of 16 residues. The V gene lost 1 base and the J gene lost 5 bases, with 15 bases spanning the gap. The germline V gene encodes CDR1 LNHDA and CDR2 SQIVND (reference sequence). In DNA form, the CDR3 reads TGTGCCAGTAGTATAGTTGACAGGAAGAGAGATCAGCCCCAGCATTTT. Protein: CASSIVDRKRDQPQHF.